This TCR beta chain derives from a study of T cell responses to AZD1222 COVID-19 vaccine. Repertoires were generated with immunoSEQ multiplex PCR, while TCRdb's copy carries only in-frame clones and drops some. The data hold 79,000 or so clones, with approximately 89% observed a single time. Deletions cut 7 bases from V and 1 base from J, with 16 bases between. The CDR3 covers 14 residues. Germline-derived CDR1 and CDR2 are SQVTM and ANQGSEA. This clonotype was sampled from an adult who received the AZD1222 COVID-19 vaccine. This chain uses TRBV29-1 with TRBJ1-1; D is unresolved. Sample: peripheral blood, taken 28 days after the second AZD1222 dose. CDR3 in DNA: TGCAGCGCCCAATCCGAGGCGAAGAACACTGAAGCTTTCTTT. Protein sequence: CSAQSEAKNTEAFF.